This T cell receptor (beta chain) emerged from a study of metastatic and nonmetastatic thyroid tumors. Study processing details: Using the CDR3 differences seen across clinicopathological groups, the authors built a distant-metastasis classifier for papillary thyroid cancer, which was meant to discriminate distant-metastatic patients. TCRdb recomputed clones from the PCR reads via MiXCR. These V and J calls originate from TCRdb's pipeline instead of the authors' own analysis. The sample yields around 20,000 clones, roughly a quarter seen once. Many counts were recorded for this clone. V was pared by 3 bases and J by 6 bases, with 14 bases between. The CDR3 has 15 residues. Per the germline V gene, CDR1 is SGHVS and CDR2 is FNYEAQ. Every patient underwent thyroid surgery untreated.

Sequences were obtained from blood. The chain carries TRBV7-6 and TRBJ2-2; TRBD1 is a possible D gene (6 bases). This receptor was obtained from a female donor with papillary thyroid cancer or a benign thyroid nodule (not recorded which). Some clones in this sample may be carry-over from other donors' samples. CDR3 region: CASSFGDIISGELFF. The CDR3 DNA reads TGTGCCAGCAGCTTTGGGGACATTATTTCCGGGGAGCTGTTTTTT.